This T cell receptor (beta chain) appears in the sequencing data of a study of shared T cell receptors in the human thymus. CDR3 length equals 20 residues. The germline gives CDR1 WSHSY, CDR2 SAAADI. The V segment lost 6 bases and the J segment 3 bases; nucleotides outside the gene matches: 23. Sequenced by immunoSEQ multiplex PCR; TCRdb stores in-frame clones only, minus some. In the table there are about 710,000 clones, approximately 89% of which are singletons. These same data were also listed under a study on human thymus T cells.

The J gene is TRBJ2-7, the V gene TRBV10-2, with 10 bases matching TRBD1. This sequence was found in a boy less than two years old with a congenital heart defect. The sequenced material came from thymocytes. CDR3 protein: CASSNYNRDRGHFTLYEQYF. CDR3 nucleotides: TGCGCCAGCAGCAACTACAACCGGGACAGGGGACACTTTACCCTCTACGAGCAGTACTTC.